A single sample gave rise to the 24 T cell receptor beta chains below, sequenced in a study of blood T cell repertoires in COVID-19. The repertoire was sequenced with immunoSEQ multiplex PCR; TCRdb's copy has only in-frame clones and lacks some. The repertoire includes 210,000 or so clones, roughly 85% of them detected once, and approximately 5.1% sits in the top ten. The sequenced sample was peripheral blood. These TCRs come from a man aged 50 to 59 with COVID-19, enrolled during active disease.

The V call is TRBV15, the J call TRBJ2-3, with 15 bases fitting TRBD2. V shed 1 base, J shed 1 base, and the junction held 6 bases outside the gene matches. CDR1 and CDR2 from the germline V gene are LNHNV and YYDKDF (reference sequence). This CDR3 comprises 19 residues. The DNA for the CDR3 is TGTGCCACCAGCAGAGGAGGACTAGCGGGGGGGCAAGGCACAGATACGCAGTATTTT. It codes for CATSRGGLAGGQGTDTQYF.

Written as DNA, the CDR3 is TGTGCTAGTGGTAACCCGGGACAGGGTGTCTACGAGCAGTACTTC. Residues: CASGNPGQGVYEQYF. The chain recombines TRBV12-5 with TRBJ2-7, with 9 bases matching TRBD1. Trimming at V came to 5 bases and at J to 3 bases, leaving 8 bases not matched to a gene. This CDR3 is 15 amino acids long. Germline lookup yields CDR1 LGHNT and CDR2 FRNRAP.

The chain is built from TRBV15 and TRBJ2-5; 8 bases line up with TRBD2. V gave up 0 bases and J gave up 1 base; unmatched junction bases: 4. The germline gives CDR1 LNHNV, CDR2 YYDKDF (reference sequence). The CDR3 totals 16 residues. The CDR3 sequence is CATSRDREGAQETQYF. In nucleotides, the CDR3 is TGTGCCACCAGCAGAGATCGGGAGGGTGCCCAAGAGACCCAGTACTTC.

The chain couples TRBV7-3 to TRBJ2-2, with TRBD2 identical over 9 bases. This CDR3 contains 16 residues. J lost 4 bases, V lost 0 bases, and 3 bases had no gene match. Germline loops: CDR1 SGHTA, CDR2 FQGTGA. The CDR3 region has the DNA TGTGCCAGCAGCTTAACTAGCGGGGGCGTCACCGGGGAGCTGTTTTTT. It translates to CASSLTSGGVTGELFF.

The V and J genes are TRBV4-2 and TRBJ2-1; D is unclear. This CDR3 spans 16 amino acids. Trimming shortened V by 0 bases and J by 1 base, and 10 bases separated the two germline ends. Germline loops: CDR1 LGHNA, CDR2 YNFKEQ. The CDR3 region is CASSQESLGSYNEQFF. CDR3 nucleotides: TGTGCCAGCAGCCAAGAGTCTCTAGGTTCCTACAATGAGCAGTTCTTC.

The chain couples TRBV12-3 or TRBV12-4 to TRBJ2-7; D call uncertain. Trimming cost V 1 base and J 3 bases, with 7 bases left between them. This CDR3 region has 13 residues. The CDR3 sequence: CASSLGHRYEQYF. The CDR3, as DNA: TGTGCCAGCAGTTTAGGACACCGCTACGAGCAGTACTTC.

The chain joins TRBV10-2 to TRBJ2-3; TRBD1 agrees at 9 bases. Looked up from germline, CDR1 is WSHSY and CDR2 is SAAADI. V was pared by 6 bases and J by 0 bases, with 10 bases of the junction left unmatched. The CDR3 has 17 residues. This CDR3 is CASRVDRGGPSTDTQYF. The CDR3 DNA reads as TGCGCCAGCAGAGTGGACAGGGGAGGCCCTAGCACAGATACGCAGTATTTT.

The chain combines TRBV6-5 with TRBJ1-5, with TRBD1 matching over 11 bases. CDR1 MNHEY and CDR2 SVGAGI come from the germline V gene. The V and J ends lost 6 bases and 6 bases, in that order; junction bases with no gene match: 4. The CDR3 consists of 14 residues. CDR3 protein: CASRGQGVAQPQHF. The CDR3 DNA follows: TGTGCCAGCAGGGGACAGGGGGTCGCTCAGCCCCAGCATTTT.

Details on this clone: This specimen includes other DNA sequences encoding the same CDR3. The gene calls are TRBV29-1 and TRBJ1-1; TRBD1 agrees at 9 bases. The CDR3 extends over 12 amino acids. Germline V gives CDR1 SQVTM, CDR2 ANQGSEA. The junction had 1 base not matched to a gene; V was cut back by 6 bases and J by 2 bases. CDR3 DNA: TGCAGCGTGGGACAGGGAAACACTGAAGCTTTCTTT. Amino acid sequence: CSVGQGNTEAFF.

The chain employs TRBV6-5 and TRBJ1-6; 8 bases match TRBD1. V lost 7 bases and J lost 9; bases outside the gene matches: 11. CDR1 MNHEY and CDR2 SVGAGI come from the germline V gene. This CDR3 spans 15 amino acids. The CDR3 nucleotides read TGTGCCAGCACCCCCCGACAGGGGAACGGTTCACCCCTCCACTTT. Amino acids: CASTPRQGNGSPLHF.

CDR3: CASTTLRRQGPYEQYF. The CDR3 DNA reads TGTGCCAGCACCACTCTAAGAAGACAGGGGCCCTACGAGCAGTACTTC. J is TRBJ2-7 and V is TRBV11-2; 8 bases are shared with TRBD1. V lost 7 bases and J lost 2; bases outside the gene matches: 13. The CDR3 has 16 residues. Germline CDR1 SGHAT, CDR2 FQNNGV.

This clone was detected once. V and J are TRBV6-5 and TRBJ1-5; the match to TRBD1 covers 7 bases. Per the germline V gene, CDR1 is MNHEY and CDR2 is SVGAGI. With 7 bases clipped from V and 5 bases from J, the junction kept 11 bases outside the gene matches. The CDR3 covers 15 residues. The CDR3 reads CASTLPGDRYQPQHF. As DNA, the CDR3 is TGTGCCAGCACCCTCCCCGGGGACAGATATCAGCCCCAGCATTTT.

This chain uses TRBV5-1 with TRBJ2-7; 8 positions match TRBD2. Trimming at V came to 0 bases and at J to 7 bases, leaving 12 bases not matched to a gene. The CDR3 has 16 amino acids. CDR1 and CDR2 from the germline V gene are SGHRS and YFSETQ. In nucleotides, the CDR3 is TGCGCCAGCAGCTTGGTTCGGGGGGGCCCGGGTAAGGAGCAGTACTTC. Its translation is CASSLVRGGPGKEQYF. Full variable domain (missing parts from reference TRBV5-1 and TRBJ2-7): KAGVTQTPRYLIKTRGQQVTLSCSPISGHRSVSWYQQTPGQGLQFLFEYFSETQRNKGNFPGRFSGRQFSNSRSEMNVSTLELGDSALYLCASSLVRGGPGKEQYFGPGTRLTVT.

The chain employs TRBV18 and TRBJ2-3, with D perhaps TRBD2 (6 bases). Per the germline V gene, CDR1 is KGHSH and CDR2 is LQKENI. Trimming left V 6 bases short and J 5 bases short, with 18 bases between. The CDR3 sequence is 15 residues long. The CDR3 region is CASSSGLPIGDTQYF. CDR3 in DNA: TGTGCCAGCTCGTCGGGACTTCCAATAGGAGATACGCAGTATTTT. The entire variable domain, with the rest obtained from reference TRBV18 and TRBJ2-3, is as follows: NAGVMQNPRHLVRRRGQEARLRCSPMKGHSHVYWYRQLPEEGLKFMVYLQKENIIDESGMPKERFSAEFPKEGPSILRIQQVVRGDSAAYFCASSSGLPIGDTQYFGPGTRLTVL.

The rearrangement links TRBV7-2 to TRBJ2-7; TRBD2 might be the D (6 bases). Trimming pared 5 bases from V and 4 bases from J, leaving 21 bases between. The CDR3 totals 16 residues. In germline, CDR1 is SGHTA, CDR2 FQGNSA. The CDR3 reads CASSPKHGGVGYEQYF. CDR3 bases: TGTGCCAGCAGCCCAAAGCATGGCGGGGTAGGGTACGAGCAGTACTTC. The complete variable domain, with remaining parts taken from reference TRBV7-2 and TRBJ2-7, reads GAGVSQSPSNKVTEKGKDVELRCDPISGHTALYWYRQSLGQGLEFLIYFQGNSAPDKSGLPSDRFSAERTGGSVSTLTIQRTQQEDSAVYLCASSPKHGGVGYEQYFGPGTRLTVT.

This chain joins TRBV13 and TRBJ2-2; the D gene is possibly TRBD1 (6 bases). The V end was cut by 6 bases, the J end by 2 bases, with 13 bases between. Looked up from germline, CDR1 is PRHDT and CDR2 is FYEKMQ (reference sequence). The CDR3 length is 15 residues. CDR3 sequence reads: CASSPGTPNTGELFF. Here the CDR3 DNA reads TGTGCCAGCAGTCCCGGGACACCTAACACCGGGGAGCTGTTTTTT.

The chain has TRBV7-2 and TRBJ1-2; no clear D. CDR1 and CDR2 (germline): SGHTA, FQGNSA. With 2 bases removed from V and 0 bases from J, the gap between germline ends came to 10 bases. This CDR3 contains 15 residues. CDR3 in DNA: TGTGCCAGCAGCTTATGGCAGGAAGCTAACTATGGCTACACCTTC. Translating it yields CASSLWQEANYGYTF.

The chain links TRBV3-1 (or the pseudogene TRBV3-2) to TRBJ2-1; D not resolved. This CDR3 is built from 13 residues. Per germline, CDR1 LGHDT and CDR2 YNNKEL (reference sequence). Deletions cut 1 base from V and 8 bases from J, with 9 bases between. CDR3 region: CASSQVFVDEQFF. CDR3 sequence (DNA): TGTGCCAGCAGCCAAGTTTTCGTCGATGAGCAGTTCTTC.

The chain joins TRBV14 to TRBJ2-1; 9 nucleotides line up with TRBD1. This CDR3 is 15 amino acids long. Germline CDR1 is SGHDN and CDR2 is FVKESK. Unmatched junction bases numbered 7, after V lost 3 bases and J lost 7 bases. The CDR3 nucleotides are TGTGCCAGCAGCCAGATGGGACAGGGAGCAAATGAGCAGTTCTTC. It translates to CASSQMGQGANEQFF.

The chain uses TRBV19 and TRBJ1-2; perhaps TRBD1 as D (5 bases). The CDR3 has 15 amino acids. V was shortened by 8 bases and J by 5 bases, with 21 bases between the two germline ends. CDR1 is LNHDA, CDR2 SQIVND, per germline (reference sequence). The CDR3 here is CASATSGQALYGYTF. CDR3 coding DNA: TGTGCCAGTGCTACCTCTGGACAAGCCCTTTATGGCTACACCTTC.

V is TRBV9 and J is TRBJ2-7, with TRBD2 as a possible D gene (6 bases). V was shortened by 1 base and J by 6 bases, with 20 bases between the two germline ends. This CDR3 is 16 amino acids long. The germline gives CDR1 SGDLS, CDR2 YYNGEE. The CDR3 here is CASSVTPVYLGGEQYF. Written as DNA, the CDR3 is TGTGCCAGCAGCGTAACCCCGGTTTACCTCGGGGGCGAGCAGTACTTC.

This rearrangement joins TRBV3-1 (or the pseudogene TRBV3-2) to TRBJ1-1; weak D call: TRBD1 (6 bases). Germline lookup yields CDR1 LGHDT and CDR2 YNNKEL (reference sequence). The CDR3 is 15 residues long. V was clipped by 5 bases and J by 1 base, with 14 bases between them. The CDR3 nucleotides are TGTGCCAGCAGCGCCGACGGGGGGCAGAACACTGAAGCTTTCTTT. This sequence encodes CASSADGGQNTEAFF.

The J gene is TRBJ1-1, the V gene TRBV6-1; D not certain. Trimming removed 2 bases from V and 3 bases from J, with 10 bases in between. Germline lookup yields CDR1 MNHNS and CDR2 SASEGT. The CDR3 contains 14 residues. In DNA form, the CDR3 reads TGTGCCAGCAGTGAATTGCCCGGGGACACTGAAGCTTTCTTT. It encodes CASSELPGDTEAFF.

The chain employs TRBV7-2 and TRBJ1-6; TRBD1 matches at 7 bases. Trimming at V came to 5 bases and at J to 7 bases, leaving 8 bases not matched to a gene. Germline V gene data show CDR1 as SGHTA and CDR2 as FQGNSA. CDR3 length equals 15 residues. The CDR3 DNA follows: TGTGCCAGCAGCCCGACCACAGGGGTAAATTCACCCCTCCACTTT. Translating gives CASSPTTGVNSPLHF.